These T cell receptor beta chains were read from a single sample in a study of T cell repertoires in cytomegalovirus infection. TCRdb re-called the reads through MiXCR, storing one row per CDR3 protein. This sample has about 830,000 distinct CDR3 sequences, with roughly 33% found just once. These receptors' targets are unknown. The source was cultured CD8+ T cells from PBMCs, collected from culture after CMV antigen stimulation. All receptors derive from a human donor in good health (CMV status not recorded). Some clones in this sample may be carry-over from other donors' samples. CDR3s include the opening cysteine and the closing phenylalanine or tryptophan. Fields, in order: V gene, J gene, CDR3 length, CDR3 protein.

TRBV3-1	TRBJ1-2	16	CASSQLRAPGIYGYTF
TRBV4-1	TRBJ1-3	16	CASSQEPARSGNTIYF
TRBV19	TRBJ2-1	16	CASSIPGFPLDNEQFF
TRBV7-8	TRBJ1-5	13	CASRLGGIQPQHF
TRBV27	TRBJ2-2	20	CASYSLGEGILPTNTGELFF
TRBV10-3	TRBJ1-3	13	CAIGQVNGNTIYF
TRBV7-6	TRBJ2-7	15	CASSLAAQVALEQYF
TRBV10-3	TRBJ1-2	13	CAISQDRTYYDTF
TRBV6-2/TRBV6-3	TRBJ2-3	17	CASSYSRTGTGQDTQYF
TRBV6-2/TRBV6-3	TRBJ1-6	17	CAISFQTASSYNSPLHF
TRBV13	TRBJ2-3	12	CASSSTLDTQYF
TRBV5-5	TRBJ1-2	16	CASSQGPTPMATGYTF
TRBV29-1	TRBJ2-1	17	CSVPGLAPSSSYNEQFF
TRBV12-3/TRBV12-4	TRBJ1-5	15	CASSLDRGNNQPQHF
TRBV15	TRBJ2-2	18	CATSRVLSGFANTGELFF
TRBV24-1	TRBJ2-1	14	CATSDPVLGNEQFF
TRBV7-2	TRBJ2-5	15	CASSLVGGAQETQYF